These T cell receptor beta chains were read from a single sample in a study of cytomegalovirus exposure and HLA in healthy donors. Clones were read by immunoSEQ multiplex PCR, and TCRdb kept only the in-frame ones, dropping some. The data contain about 100,000 clones, approximately 82% of them seen just once; the ten biggest clones take up more than 0.95%. Sequences were obtained from PBMCs. These receptors were collected from a woman aged 18 to 35 in good health and CMV-seronegative. CDR3s include the opening cysteine and the closing phenylalanine or tryptophan. D genes are given only for firm matches. Size is stated for part of the rows, as once, few or many counts, or as a class when the clone is expanded.

clone size: NA; J gene: TRBJ2-5; V gene: TRBV28; D gene: NA; CDR3 protein: CASRPEGRGIQETQYF; CDR3 DNA: TGTGCCAGCAGGCCTGAGGGGCGGGGTATCCAAGAGACCCAGTACTTC
clone size: NA; J gene: TRBJ2-2; V gene: TRBV28; D gene: NA; CDR3 protein: CASSSPGTHFTGELFF; CDR3 DNA: TGTGCCAGCAGTTCTCCCGGGACTCATTTCACCGGGGAGCTGTTTTTT
clone size: NA; J gene: TRBJ2-2; V gene: TRBV11-1; D gene: TRBD2; CDR3 protein: CASSRLAAGSPGELFF; CDR3 DNA: TGTGCCAGCAGCCGACTAGCAGCTGGGTCACCGGGGGAGCTGTTTTTT
clone size: NA; J gene: TRBJ2-5; V gene: TRBV6-1; D gene: TRBD2; CDR3 protein: CATSTSAQETQYF; CDR3 DNA: TGTGCCACCTCGACTAGCGCGCAAGAGACCCAGTACTTC
clone size: NA; J gene: TRBJ2-6; V gene: TRBV7-8; D gene: TRBD1; CDR3 protein: CASSPNRGAGANVLTF; CDR3 DNA: TGTGCCAGCAGTCCTAACAGGGGGGCTGGGGCCAACGTCCTGACTTTC
clone size: NA; J gene: TRBJ2-7; V gene: TRBV13; D gene: TRBD1; CDR3 protein: CASSDQQGSFPYEQYF; CDR3 DNA: TGTGCCAGCAGCGACCAACAGGGGAGCTTCCCGTACGAGCAGTACTTC
clone size: NA; J gene: TRBJ2-2; V gene: TRBV11-3; D gene: TRBD1; CDR3 protein: CASSPQQGTGGELFF; CDR3 DNA: TGTGCCAGCAGCCCGCAACAGGGGACAGGAGGGGAGCTGTTTTTT
clone size: NA; J gene: TRBJ2-7; V gene: TRBV19; D gene: NA; CDR3 protein: CASSILFPSYEQYF; CDR3 DNA: TGTGCCAGTAGTATTTTATTTCCCTCCTACGAGCAGTACTTC
clone size: NA; J gene: TRBJ2-7; V gene: TRBV6-1; D gene: NA; CDR3 protein: CASRLRRDSYEQYF; CDR3 DNA: TGTGCCAGCAGATTACGCAGGGACTCCTACGAGCAGTACTTC
clone size: NA; J gene: TRBJ2-7; V gene: TRBV7-2; D gene: TRBD2; CDR3 protein: CASSPSGSSYEQYF; CDR3 DNA: TGTGCCAGCAGCCCTAGCGGGAGCTCCTACGAGCAGTACTTC
clone size: NA; J gene: TRBJ1-2; V gene: TRBV7-2; D gene: NA; CDR3 protein: CASSPDLGRDRGYTF; CDR3 DNA: TGTGCCAGCAGCCCCGACTTAGGGAGGGATCGCGGCTACACCTTC
clone size: NA; J gene: TRBJ1-4; V gene: TRBV11-2; D gene: TRBD1; CDR3 protein: CASSRRANRGGEKLFF; CDR3 DNA: TGTGCCAGCAGCCGCCGAGCAAACAGGGGTGGGGAAAAACTGTTTTTT
clone size: NA; J gene: TRBJ2-1; V gene: TRBV28; D gene: TRBD2; CDR3 protein: CASIKSGKRDNEQFF; CDR3 DNA: TGTGCCAGCATTAAGAGCGGGAAAAGGGACAATGAGCAGTTCTTC
clone size: once; J gene: TRBJ2-3; V gene: TRBV27; D gene: NA; CDR3 protein: CASSSGTTTDTQYF; CDR3 DNA: TGTGCCAGCAGTTCGGGAACAACGACAGATACGCAGTATTTT
clone size: NA; J gene: TRBJ2-1; V gene: TRBV27; D gene: TRBD2; CDR3 protein: CASSPGTSSLSNEQFF; CDR3 DNA: TGTGCCAGCAGTCCCGGGACTAGCTCTTTGTCCAATGAGCAGTTCTTC
clone size: NA; J gene: TRBJ1-1; V gene: TRBV5-6; D gene: TRBD1; CDR3 protein: CASSPWRGLNTEAFF; CDR3 DNA: TGTGCCAGCAGTCCGTGGAGGGGGCTGAACACTGAAGCTTTCTTT
clone size: NA; J gene: TRBJ2-7; V gene: TRBV27; D gene: NA; CDR3 protein: CASSPKRPGHTYEQYF; CDR3 DNA: TGTGCCAGCAGTCCCAAACGACCGGGACATACTTACGAGCAGTACTTC
clone size: once; J gene: TRBJ1-4; V gene: TRBV18; D gene: NA; CDR3 protein: CASSPHREVNEKLFF; CDR3 DNA: TGTGCCAGCTCACCACACCGGGAGGTTAATGAAAAACTGTTTTTT
clone size: NA; J gene: TRBJ2-1; V gene: TRBV13; D gene: TRBD2; CDR3 protein: CASSLEASGGYNEQFF; CDR3 DNA: TGTGCCAGCAGCTTAGAAGCTAGCGGGGGATACAATGAGCAGTTCTTC
clone size: NA; J gene: TRBJ2-3; V gene: TRBV5-1; D gene: NA; CDR3 protein: CASGSGWLSSTDTQYF; CDR3 DNA: TGCGCCAGCGGCAGCGGGTGGCTTTCTAGCACAGATACGCAGTATTTT
clone size: NA; J gene: TRBJ2-1; V gene: TRBV5-5; D gene: NA; CDR3 protein: CASSLAAAGYNEQFF; CDR3 DNA: TGTGCCAGCAGCTTGGCAGCGGCCGGCTACAATGAGCAGTTCTTC
clone size: NA; J gene: TRBJ1-1; V gene: TRBV11-3; D gene: NA; CDR3 protein: CASSLEFDLSTPSNTEAFF; CDR3 DNA: TGTGCCAGCAGCTTAGAGTTTGATTTGTCGACTCCCAGTAACACTGAAGCTTTCTTT
clone size: NA; J gene: TRBJ2-3; V gene: TRBV7-9; D gene: TRBD2; CDR3 protein: CASSRTSGRHTDTQYF; CDR3 DNA: TGTGCCAGCAGCAGGACTAGCGGGAGACACACAGATACGCAGTATTTT
clone size: NA; J gene: TRBJ2-2; V gene: TRBV4-3; D gene: TRBD1; CDR3 protein: CASSQDPFRDRDGTGELFF; CDR3 DNA: TGCGCCAGCAGCCAAGATCCCTTCCGGGACAGGGACGGTACCGGGGAGCTGTTTTTT
clone size: NA; J gene: TRBJ2-5; V gene: TRBV5-1; D gene: NA; CDR3 protein: CASSPTSWGETQYF; CDR3 DNA: TGCGCCAGCAGCCCGACTAGTTGGGGGGAGACCCAGTACTTC
clone size: NA; J gene: TRBJ2-3; V gene: TRBV27; D gene: TRBD1; CDR3 protein: CASRGTAGDTQYF; CDR3 DNA: TGTGCCAGCAGGGGGACAGCAGGAGATACGCAGTATTTT
clone size: NA; J gene: TRBJ2-7; V gene: TRBV6-5; D gene: NA; CDR3 protein: CASSYEANSYEQYF; CDR3 DNA: TGTGCCAGCAGTTACGAGGCAAACTCCTACGAGCAGTACTTC
clone size: NA; J gene: TRBJ2-1; V gene: TRBV9; D gene: TRBD2; CDR3 protein: CASSVTSGAYNEQFF; CDR3 DNA: TGTGCCAGCAGCGTAACTAGCGGAGCCTACAATGAGCAGTTCTTC
clone size: NA; J gene: TRBJ1-5; V gene: TRBV11-3; D gene: TRBD1; CDR3 protein: CASSVGQGVHQPQHF; CDR3 DNA: TGTGCCAGCAGCGTGGGACAGGGGGTCCATCAGCCCCAGCATTTT
clone size: NA; J gene: TRBJ2-1; V gene: TRBV18; D gene: TRBD1; CDR3 protein: CASSPGTGTYNEQFF; CDR3 DNA: TGTGCCAGCTCACCAGGGACAGGAACCTACAATGAGCAGTTCTTC
clone size: once; J gene: TRBJ2-1; V gene: TRBV25-1; D gene: NA; CDR3 protein: CASSELDEGRVGEQFF; CDR3 DNA: TGTGCCAGCAGTGAATTGGATGAGGGTAGGGTGGGTGAGCAGTTCTTC
clone size: NA; J gene: TRBJ2-3; V gene: TRBV28; D gene: TRBD2; CDR3 protein: CASSPHTAGGGTDTQYF; CDR3 DNA: TGTGCCAGCAGTCCTCATACCGCGGGAGGAGGGACAGATACGCAGTATTTT
clone size: NA; J gene: TRBJ1-2; V gene: TRBV6-1; D gene: NA; CDR3 protein: CASREIVAGYYGYTF; CDR3 DNA: TGTGCCAGCAGAGAAATAGTTGCAGGATACTATGGCTACACCTTC
clone size: NA; J gene: TRBJ2-2; V gene: TRBV29-1; D gene: NA; CDR3 protein: CSVVGTTYPGELFF; CDR3 DNA: TGCAGCGTTGTCGGGACAACTTACCCCGGGGAGCTGTTTTTT
clone size: NA; J gene: TRBJ2-3; V gene: TRBV28; D gene: NA; CDR3 protein: CASSTPSTDTQYF; CDR3 DNA: TGTGCCTCTTCTACCCCTAGCACAGATACGCAGTATTTT
clone size: NA; J gene: TRBJ2-7; V gene: TRBV7-9; D gene: NA; CDR3 protein: CASSFGGVRANYEQYF; CDR3 DNA: TGTGCCAGCAGCTTCGGAGGGGTCAGGGCGAACTACGAGCAGTACTTC
clone size: NA; J gene: TRBJ1-1; V gene: TRBV6-5; D gene: TRBD1; CDR3 protein: CASSYGTGEITEAFF; CDR3 DNA: TGTGCCAGCAGTTACGGGACAGGGGAGATCACTGAAGCTTTCTTT
clone size: NA; J gene: TRBJ2-7; V gene: TRBV25-1; D gene: NA; CDR3 protein: CASSDHSRLYEQYF; CDR3 DNA: TGTGCCAGCAGTGATCATTCTAGACTTTACGAGCAGTACTTC
clone size: NA; J gene: TRBJ2-1; V gene: TRBV15; D gene: TRBD2; CDR3 protein: CATSRDRGLAGEGFF; CDR3 DNA: TGTGCCACCAGCAGAGATCGGGGACTAGCGGGGGAGGGGTTCTTC
clone size: NA; J gene: TRBJ1-3; V gene: TRBV6-6; D gene: TRBD1; CDR3 protein: CASSYSGTGPGNTIYF; CDR3 DNA: TGTGCCAGCAGTTACTCCGGGACAGGGCCGGGAAACACCATATATTTT
clone size: few; J gene: TRBJ2-7; V gene: TRBV25-1; D gene: TRBD1; CDR3 protein: CASSGLMSGTGSNEQYF; CDR3 DNA: TGTGCCAGCAGTGGCCTCATGAGTGGGACAGGGAGCAACGAGCAGTACTTC
clone size: NA; J gene: TRBJ2-3; V gene: TRBV5-4; D gene: NA; CDR3 protein: CASSQRLTSSTDTQYF; CDR3 DNA: TGTGCCAGCAGCCAACGGTTGACTAGTAGCACAGATACGCAGTATTTT
clone size: NA; J gene: TRBJ2-3; V gene: TRBV5-1; D gene: TRBD2; CDR3 protein: CASSPRPRGASTDTQYF; CDR3 DNA: TGCGCCAGCAGCCCACGTCCGCGGGGGGCCAGCACAGATACGCAGTATTTT
clone size: NA; J gene: TRBJ2-2; V gene: TRBV5-1; D gene: TRBD2; CDR3 protein: CASIGTSGSGEGTGELFF; CDR3 DNA: TGCGCCAGCATTGGGACTAGCGGGTCCGGAGAGGGCACCGGGGAGCTGTTTTTT
clone size: NA; J gene: TRBJ2-2; V gene: TRBV13; D gene: NA; CDR3 protein: CASSSPPGGELFF; CDR3 DNA: TGTGCCAGCAGCTCCCCTCCGGGCGGGGAGCTGTTTTTT
clone size: NA; J gene: TRBJ2-7; V gene: TRBV27; D gene: NA; CDR3 protein: CASTRMGSYEQYF; CDR3 DNA: TGTGCCAGCACTAGAATGGGCTCCTACGAGCAGTACTTC
clone size: NA; J gene: TRBJ1-1; V gene: TRBV15; D gene: NA; CDR3 protein: CATSSGPGLAAGAFF; CDR3 DNA: TGTGCCACCAGCTCCGGACCGGGACTCGCGGCAGGAGCTTTCTTT
clone size: NA; J gene: TRBJ2-5; V gene: TRBV18; D gene: TRBD2; CDR3 protein: CASSPPGTSGETQYF; CDR3 DNA: TGTGCCAGCTCACCACCGGGGACTAGCGGGGAGACCCAGTACTTC
clone size: once; J gene: TRBJ2-7; V gene: TRBV29-1; D gene: TRBD1; CDR3 protein: CSVEGEQGASSYEQYF; CDR3 DNA: TGCAGCGTTGAAGGTGAACAGGGGGCAAGCTCCTACGAGCAGTACTTC
clone size: NA; J gene: TRBJ1-5; V gene: TRBV5-6; D gene: NA; CDR3 protein: CASSFARPEGGNQPQHF; CDR3 DNA: TGTGCCAGCAGCTTCGCAAGGCCTGAGGGGGGCAATCAGCCCCAGCATTTT
clone size: NA; J gene: TRBJ2-5; V gene: TRBV28; D gene: NA; CDR3 protein: CASKSQGSQETQYF; CDR3 DNA: TGTGCCAGCAAATCACAGGGTTCCCAAGAGACCCAGTACTTC
clone size: NA; J gene: TRBJ2-1; V gene: TRBV4-2; D gene: NA; CDR3 protein: CASSQEGGLGYNEQFF; CDR3 DNA: TGTGCCAGCAGCCAAGAGGGGGGGCTCGGGTACAATGAGCAGTTCTTC
clone size: NA; J gene: TRBJ1-4; V gene: TRBV11-2; D gene: NA; CDR3 protein: CASSFGANEKLFF; CDR3 DNA: TGTGCCAGCAGCTTCGGGGCTAATGAAAAACTGTTTTTT
clone size: NA; J gene: TRBJ1-5; V gene: TRBV5-4; D gene: NA; CDR3 protein: CASSLDPGQKPQHF; CDR3 DNA: TGTGCCAGCAGCTTGGATCCAGGACAAAAACCCCAGCATTTT
clone size: NA; J gene: TRBJ1-1; V gene: TRBV19; D gene: NA; CDR3 protein: CASSAGSHTEAFF; CDR3 DNA: TGTGCCAGTAGTGCAGGCTCCCACACTGAAGCTTTCTTT
clone size: NA; J gene: TRBJ2-7; V gene: TRBV19; D gene: TRBD1; CDR3 protein: CASSIKNPPGRQGYEQYF; CDR3 DNA: TGTGCCAGTAGTATAAAAAACCCTCCGGGCCGACAGGGATACGAGCAGTACTTC
clone size: NA; J gene: TRBJ2-1; V gene: TRBV13; D gene: TRBD2; CDR3 protein: CASSLEVAGVNEQFF; CDR3 DNA: TGTGCCAGCAGCTTAGAGGTAGCGGGAGTCAATGAGCAGTTCTTC
clone size: few; J gene: TRBJ1-3; V gene: TRBV6-5; D gene: TRBD1; CDR3 protein: CASREQGGDTIYF; CDR3 DNA: TGTGCCAGCCGGGAGCAAGGGGGCGACACCATATATTTT
clone size: NA; J gene: TRBJ2-1; V gene: TRBV7-9; D gene: TRBD2; CDR3 protein: CASSFRTSGYNEQFF; CDR3 DNA: TGTGCCAGCAGCTTCAGGACTAGCGGATACAATGAGCAGTTCTTC
clone size: NA; J gene: TRBJ1-2; V gene: TRBV5-6; D gene: NA; CDR3 protein: CASSHGGMGVYGYTF; CDR3 DNA: TGTGCCAGCAGCCATGGGGGGATGGGTGTCTATGGCTACACCTTC